The clone carrying this TCR beta chain was found a few times. V dropped 2 bases and J dropped 4 bases, with 21 bases sitting between them. The CDR3 runs 17 residues. TCRB transcripts that were expressed got sequenced, as all of the isolated RNA had been reverse transcribed. Profiling relied on immunoSEQ multiplex PCR, and the TCRdb table lists in-frame clones only, not all of them. Of about 360,000 clones listed, about 12% are singletons. The data are from a study of beta chain features in type 1 diabetes. The origin of this receptor is a man aged 18 to 30 in good health. The sequenced sample was naive CD4+ T cells from blood. This sequence joins TRBV23-1 and TRBJ2-7; D possibly corresponds to TRBD1 (5 bases). TRBV23-1 is an open reading frame, and its role is uncertain. The CDR3 protein is CASSQLEGEIISYEQYF. The CDR3 DNA is TGCGCCAGCAGTCAACTAGAAGGGGAAATAATATCGTACGAGCAGTACTTC.